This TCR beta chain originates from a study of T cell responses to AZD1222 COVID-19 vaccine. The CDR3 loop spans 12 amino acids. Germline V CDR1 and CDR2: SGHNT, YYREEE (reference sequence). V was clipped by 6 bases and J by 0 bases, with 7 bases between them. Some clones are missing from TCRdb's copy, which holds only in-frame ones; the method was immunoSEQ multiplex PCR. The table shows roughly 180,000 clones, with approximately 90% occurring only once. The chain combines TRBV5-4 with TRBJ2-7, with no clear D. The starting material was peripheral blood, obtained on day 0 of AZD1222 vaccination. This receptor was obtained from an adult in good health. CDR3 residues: CASTLDSYEQYF. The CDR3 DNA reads TGTGCCAGCACCCTTGACTCCTACGAGCAGTACTTC.